Detailed here is one TCR beta chain. This table comes from immunoSEQ multiplex PCR, and its TCRdb copy is limited to in-frame clones, with some not included. The sample consists of roughly 200,000 clones, roughly nine tenths of them appearing once. This specimen belongs to a study of blood T cell repertoires in COVID-19. On the study more broadly: Collection of acute and convalescent COVID-19 samples took place in the United States, Italy and Spain.

Per germline, CDR1 LNHDA and CDR2 SQIVND (reference sequence). V was clipped by 3 bases and J by 3 bases, with 8 bases between them. The CDR3 is 13 residues long. The receptor's source is a man aged 35-49 years with acute or convalescent COVID-19. The chain uses TRBV19 and TRBJ1-1; TRBD1 is a possible D gene (5 bases). The specimen sequenced was peripheral blood. DNA for the CDR3: TGTGCCAGTAGTATCCAGGGTCACACTGAAGCTTTCTTT. The encoded protein is CASSIQGHTEAFF.